This is a list of T cell receptor beta chains from one sample in a study of CXCR3-negative and CXCR3-positive naive CD8 T cells. TCRdb re-called the 5' RACE reads; every CDR3 protein appears as one record, without DNA. This sample contains approximately 7,000 distinct CDR3 sequences. Material for sequencing was naive CXCR3+ CD8+ T cells from blood. These receptor sequences come from a human donor in good health. Some clones in this sample may be carry-over from other donors' samples. CDR3s include the opening cysteine and the closing phenylalanine or tryptophan. Clone size is stated in some rows and not others, as once, few, many or a class when expanded.

length	J	V	size	CDR3
13	TRBJ2-7	TRBV15	-	CATTEETGYEQYF
11	TRBJ2-7	TRBV10-3	medium-sized	CATLETYEQYF
13	TRBJ2-7	TRBV5-1	medium-sized	CASSPEGGYEQYF
15	TRBJ1-1	TRBV20-1	medium-sized	CSARTREGGWTEAFF
12	TRBJ2-1	TRBV27	-	CASSLSGREQFF
14	TRBJ2-3	TRBV25-1	-	CASSEAGSTDTQYF
15	TRBJ2-1	TRBV3-1	-	CASSQILDGYNEQFF
16	TRBJ2-7	TRBV7-9	-	CASSMDRDLSHYEQYF
16	TRBJ1-1	TRBV19	medium-sized	CASSIIYERTNTEAFF
15	TRBJ1-1	TRBV28	medium-sized	CASSSGIEGNTEAFF
12	TRBJ2-1	TRBV29-1	-	CSVPGQNNEQFF
17	TRBJ2-1	TRBV29-1	-	CSAAGSPAGVAYNEQFF
14	TRBJ2-1	TRBV5-6	-	CASSLGPNTNEQFF
15	TRBJ1-5	TRBV6-5	medium-sized	CATRQADHSNQPQHF
14	TRBJ1-1	TRBV29-1	-	CSVESGTENTEAFF
14	TRBJ1-2	TRBV29-1	medium-sized	CSVDDRKNLYGYTF